This section outlines one TCR beta chain sequence together with its context. The record originates from a study of blood T cell repertoires in COVID-19. Study-wide context: Spain, Italy and the United States supplied samples that represented acute and convalescent COVID-19.

Authors' data handling: Using reference gene primer amplification, nucleated cell counts were estimated. Method: immunoSEQ multiplex PCR; TCRdb's copy keeps in-frame clones and lacks some. That table supplies the V and J calls and clone size; D and trimming were determined from the DNA. Of more than 50,000 clones listed, around 80% are singletons. What was sequenced was peripheral blood. This TCR derives from a human donor in a cohort sampled during active COVID-19.

CDR3 sequence: CASEERNEQFF. CDR3 sequence (DNA): TGTGCCAGCGAAGAGAGAAATGAGCAGTTCTTC. The chain carries TRBV6-5 and TRBJ2-1; D unclear. This CDR3 contains 11 residues. Germline values: CDR1 MNHEY, CDR2 SVGAGI. V was clipped by 8 bases and J by 7 bases, with 9 bases between them.